Sequencing of this T cell receptor beta chain was carried out in a study of blood T cell repertoires in COVID-19. Study details: Acute and convalescent COVID-19 samples came from the United States, Italy and Spain. In each case, the material was cDNA or gDNA derived from T cells, B-cell-depleted T cells, or PBMCs.

The CDR3 loop spans 16 amino acids. The germline gives CDR1 SGHRS, CDR2 YFSETQ. With 0 bases clipped from V and 5 bases from J, the junction kept 10 bases outside the gene matches. Per the study methods: Reference gene primer amplification gave nucleated cell count estimates. Profiling relied on immunoSEQ multiplex PCR, and the TCRdb table lists in-frame clones only, not all of them. V, J and clone size were drawn from that table, and D and trimming were deduced from the DNA. The repertoire consists of 120,000 to 150,000 clones, with about nine tenths occurring once and the leading ten covering around 0.91%.

The sample consisted of peripheral blood. The chain employs TRBV5-1 and TRBJ2-5, with TRBD2 matching over 7 bases. The receptor's source is a woman aged 45 to 65 with acute or convalescent COVID-19. CDR3 coding DNA: TGCGCCAGCAGCTTGGCCGCAGCGGGGAACCGGGAGACCCAGTACTTC. It translates to CASSLAAAGNRETQYF.